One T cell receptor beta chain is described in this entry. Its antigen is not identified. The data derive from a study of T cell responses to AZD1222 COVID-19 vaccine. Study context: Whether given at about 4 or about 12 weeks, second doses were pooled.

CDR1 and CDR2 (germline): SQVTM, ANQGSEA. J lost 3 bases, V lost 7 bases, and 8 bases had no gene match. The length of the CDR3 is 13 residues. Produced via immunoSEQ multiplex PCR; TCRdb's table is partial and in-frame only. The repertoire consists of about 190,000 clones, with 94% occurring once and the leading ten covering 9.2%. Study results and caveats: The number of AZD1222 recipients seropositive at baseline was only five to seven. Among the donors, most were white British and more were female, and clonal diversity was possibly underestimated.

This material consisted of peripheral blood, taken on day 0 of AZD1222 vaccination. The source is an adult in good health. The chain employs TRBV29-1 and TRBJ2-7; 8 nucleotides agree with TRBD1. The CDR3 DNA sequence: TGCAGCGCCACCCGGACAGGGATCTACGAGCAGTACTTC. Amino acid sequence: CSATRTGIYEQYF.